This TCR beta chain derives from a study of blood T cell repertoires in COVID-19. The wider study: Specimens from acute and convalescent COVID-19 originated in the United States, Italy and Spain.

Participants' reported clinical history set cohort assignment. The germline V and J ends were trimmed by 0 bases and 6 bases, with 9 bases remaining between them. The CDR3 contains 13 residues. The germline gives CDR1 SGHRS, CDR2 YFSETQ. The assay was immunoSEQ multiplex PCR, and TCRdb's table has in-frame clones only and misses some. The sample carries a few hundred thousand clones, 70% to 90% recorded once. Sequencing input: PBMCs or T cells enriched from blood (not recorded which). The TCR was taken from a woman in her thirties who had recovered from COVID-19. The V call is TRBV5-1, the J call TRBJ2-5; no firm D call. The CDR3 region has the DNA TGCGCCAGCAGCTTGGATACGGAGAAGACCCAGTACTTC. The encoded protein is CASSLDTEKTQYF.